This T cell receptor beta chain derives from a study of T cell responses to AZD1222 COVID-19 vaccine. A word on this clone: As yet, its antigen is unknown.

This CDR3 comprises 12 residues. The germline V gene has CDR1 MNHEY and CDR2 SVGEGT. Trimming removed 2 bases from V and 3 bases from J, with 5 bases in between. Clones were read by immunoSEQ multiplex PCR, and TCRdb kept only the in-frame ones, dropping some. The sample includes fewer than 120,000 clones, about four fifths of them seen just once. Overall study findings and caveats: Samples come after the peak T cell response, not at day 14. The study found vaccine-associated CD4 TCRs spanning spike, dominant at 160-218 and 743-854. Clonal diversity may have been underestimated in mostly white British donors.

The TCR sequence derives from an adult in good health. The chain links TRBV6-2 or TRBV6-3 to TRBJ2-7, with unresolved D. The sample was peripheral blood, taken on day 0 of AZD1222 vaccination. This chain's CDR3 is CASSYSVYEQYF. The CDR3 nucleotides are TGTGCCAGCAGTTACAGTGTCTACGAGCAGTACTTC.